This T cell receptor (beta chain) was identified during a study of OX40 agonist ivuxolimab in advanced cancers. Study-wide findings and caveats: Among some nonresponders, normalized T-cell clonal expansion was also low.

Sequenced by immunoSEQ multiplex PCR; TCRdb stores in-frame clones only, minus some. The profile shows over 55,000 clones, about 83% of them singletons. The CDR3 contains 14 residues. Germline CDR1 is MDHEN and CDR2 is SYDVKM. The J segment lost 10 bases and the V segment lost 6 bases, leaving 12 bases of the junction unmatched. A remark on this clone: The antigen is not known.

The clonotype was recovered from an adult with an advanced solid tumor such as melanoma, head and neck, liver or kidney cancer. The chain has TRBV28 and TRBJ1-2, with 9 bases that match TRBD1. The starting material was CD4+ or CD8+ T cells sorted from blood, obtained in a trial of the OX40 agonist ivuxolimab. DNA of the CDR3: TGTGCCAGCAGACCCCCGGGACAGGGATTATACTACACCTTC. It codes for CASRPPGQGLYYTF.